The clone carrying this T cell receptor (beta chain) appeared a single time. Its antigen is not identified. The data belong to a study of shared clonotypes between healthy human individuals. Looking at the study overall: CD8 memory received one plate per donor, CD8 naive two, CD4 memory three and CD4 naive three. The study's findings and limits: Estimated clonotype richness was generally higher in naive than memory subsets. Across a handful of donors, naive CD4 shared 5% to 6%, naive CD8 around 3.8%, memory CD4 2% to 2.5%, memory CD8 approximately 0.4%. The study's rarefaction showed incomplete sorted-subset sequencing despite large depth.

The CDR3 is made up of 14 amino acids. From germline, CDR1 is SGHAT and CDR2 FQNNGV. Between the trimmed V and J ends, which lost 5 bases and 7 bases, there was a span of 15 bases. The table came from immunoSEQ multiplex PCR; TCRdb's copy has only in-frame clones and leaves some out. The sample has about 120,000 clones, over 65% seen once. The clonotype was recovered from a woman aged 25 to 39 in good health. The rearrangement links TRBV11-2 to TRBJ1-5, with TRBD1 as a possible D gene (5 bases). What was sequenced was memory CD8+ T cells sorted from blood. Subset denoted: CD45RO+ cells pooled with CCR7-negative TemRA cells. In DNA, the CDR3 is TGTGCCAGCAGCGAGCGGGGGATAGAACAGCCCCAGCATTTT. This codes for CASSERGIEQPQHF.